The following is a T cell receptor (beta chain) sequence with its context. Its cognate antigen is unknown. These data are taken from a study of cytomegalovirus exposure and HLA in healthy donors. Study-wide context: Among over 300 genotyped donors, around 77% fell in the Caucasian-associated ancestry cluster. The study, taken as a whole, reports: HLA alleles showed associations with 15,000 to 20,000 TCR beta sequences in a later analysis, at a 0.05 false discovery rate.

V lost 3 bases to trimming and J lost 2 bases; unmatched junction nucleotides: 10. The CDR3 is 17 residues long. Germline V lookup: CDR1 LNHNV, CDR2 YYDKDF (reference sequence). 13 Jbeta primers and 60 Vbeta primers were used for the PCR. Clones were sequenced by immunoSEQ multiplex PCR, and TCRdb holds only the in-frame ones, with some missing. Seen here are under 200,000 clones, 75% to 90% observed once, and the top ten hold roughly 9.3%. Input material: PBMCs. The TCR comes from a man aged 18 to 29 in good health and CMV-seropositive. The rearrangement links TRBV15 to TRBJ2-5; 9 bases map to TRBD2. The chain's CDR3 is CATSREFSGGFQETQYF. The CDR3 DNA is TGTGCCACCAGCAGGGAGTTTAGCGGGGGTTTTCAAGAGACCCAGTACTTC.